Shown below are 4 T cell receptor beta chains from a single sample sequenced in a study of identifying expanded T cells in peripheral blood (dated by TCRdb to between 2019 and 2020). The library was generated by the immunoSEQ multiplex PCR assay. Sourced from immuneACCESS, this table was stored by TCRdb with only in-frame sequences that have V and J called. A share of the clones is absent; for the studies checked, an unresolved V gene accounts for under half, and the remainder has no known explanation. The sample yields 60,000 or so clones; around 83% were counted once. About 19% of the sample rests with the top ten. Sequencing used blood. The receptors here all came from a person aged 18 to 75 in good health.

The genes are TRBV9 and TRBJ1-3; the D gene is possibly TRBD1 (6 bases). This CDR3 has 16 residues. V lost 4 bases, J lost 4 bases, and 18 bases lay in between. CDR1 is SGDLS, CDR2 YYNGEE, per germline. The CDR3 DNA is TGTGCCAGCAGCTCCGGGGGGGGGCGATCAGGAAACACCATATATTTT. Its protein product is CASSSGGGRSGNTIYF. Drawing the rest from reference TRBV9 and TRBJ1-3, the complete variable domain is DSGVTQTPKHLITATGQRVTLRCSPRSGDLSVYWYQQSLDQGLQFLIQYYNGEERAKGNILERFSAQQFPDLHSELNLSSLELGDSALYFCASSSGGGRSGNTIYFGEGSWLTVV.

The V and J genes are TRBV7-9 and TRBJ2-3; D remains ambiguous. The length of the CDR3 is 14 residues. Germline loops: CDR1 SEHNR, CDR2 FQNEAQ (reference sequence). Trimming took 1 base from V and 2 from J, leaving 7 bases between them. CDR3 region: CASSLGRYTDTQYF. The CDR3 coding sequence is TGTGCCAGCAGCTTAGGCCGATACACAGATACGCAGTATTTT. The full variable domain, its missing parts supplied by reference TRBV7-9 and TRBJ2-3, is DTGVSQNPRHKITKRGQNVTFRCDPISEHNRLYWYRQTLGQGPEFLTYFQNEAQLEKSRLLSDRFSAERPKGSFSTLEIQRTEQGDSAMYLCASSLGRYTDTQYFGPGTRLTVL.

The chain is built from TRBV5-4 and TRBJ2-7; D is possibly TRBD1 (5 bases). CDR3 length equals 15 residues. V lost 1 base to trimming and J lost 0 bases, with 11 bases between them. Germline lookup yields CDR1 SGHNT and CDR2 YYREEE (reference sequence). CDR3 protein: CASSLYSQGSYEQYF. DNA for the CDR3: TGTGCCAGCAGCTTGTATAGTCAGGGCTCCTACGAGCAGTACTTC.

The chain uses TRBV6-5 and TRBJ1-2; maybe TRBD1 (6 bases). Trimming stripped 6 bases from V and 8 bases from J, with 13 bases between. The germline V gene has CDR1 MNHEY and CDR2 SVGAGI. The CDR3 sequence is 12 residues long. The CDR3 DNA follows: TGTGCCAGCAGCCCCGACAGGAAAGGCTACACCTTC. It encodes CASSPDRKGYTF.